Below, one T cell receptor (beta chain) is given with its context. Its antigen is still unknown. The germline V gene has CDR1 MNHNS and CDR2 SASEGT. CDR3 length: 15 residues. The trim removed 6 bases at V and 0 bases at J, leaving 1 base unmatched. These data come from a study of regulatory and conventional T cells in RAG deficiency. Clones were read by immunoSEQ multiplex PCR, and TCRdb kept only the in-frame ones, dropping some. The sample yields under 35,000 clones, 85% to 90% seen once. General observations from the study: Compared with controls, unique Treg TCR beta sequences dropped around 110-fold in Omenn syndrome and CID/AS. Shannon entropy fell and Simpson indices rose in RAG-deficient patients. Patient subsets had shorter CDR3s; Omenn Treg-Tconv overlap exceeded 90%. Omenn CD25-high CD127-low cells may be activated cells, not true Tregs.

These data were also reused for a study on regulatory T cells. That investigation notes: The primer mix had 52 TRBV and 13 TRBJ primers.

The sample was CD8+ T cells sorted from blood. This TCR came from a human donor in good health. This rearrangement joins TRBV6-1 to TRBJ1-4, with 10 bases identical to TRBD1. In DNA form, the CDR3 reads TGTGCCAGCAGGGGACAGGGGACAACTAATGAAAAACTGTTTTTT. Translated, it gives CASRGQGTTNEKLFF.